A selection of T cell receptor beta chains follows, all from one sample in a study of spatial heterogeneity in lung cancer. TCRdb independently ran MiXCR on the 5' RACE reads; one entry per CDR3 protein. The table has some 38,000 distinct CDR3 sequences, under 4% seen once. The sequenced sample was normal lung tissue next to the tumor, obtained at surgery. These receptors were collected from a male donor with early-stage non-small cell lung cancer. Each CDR3 is given with its conserved first and last residue. The D gene is left open where the match is weak. Clone size is stated in some rows and not others, as once, few, many or a class when expanded.

clone size: many
V gene: TRBV7-9
J gene: TRBJ2-3
D gene: TRBD2
CDR3 DNA: TGTGCCAGCAGCTCCCTAGGACTAGCGGGGGAGGCAGATACGCAGTATTTT
CDR3 protein: CASSSLGLAGEADTQYF

clone size: many
V gene: TRBV6-5
J gene: TRBJ2-5
D gene: NA
CDR3 DNA: TGTGCCAGCAGTTACGGGGGCTCAGGGATGGGAGAGACCCAGTACTTC
CDR3 protein: CASSYGGSGMGETQYF

clone size: NA
V gene: TRBV20-1
J gene: TRBJ2-7
D gene: NA
CDR3 DNA: TGCAGTGCTAGTGAGCAGGGACGTTCCTACGAGCAGTACTTC
CDR3 protein: CSASEQGRSYEQYF

clone size: many
V gene: TRBV2
J gene: TRBJ2-2
D gene: NA
CDR3 DNA: TGTGCCAGCAGTGAATGGGCGGGGGAGCTGTTTTTT
CDR3 protein: CASSEWAGELFF

clone size: many
V gene: TRBV5-1
J gene: TRBJ2-3
D gene: NA
CDR3 DNA: TGCGCCAGCAGTCTAGCCGGGACTAGCACAGATACGCAGTATTTT
CDR3 protein: CASSLAGTSTDTQYF

clone size: many
V gene: TRBV5-1
J gene: TRBJ2-2
D gene: NA
CDR3 DNA: TGCGCCAGCAGCTTCGATGGGGAAATAGGGGAGCTGTTTTTT
CDR3 protein: CASSFDGEIGELFF

clone size: many
V gene: TRBV24-1
J gene: TRBJ2-3
D gene: TRBD1
CDR3 DNA: TGTGCCACCAGTGGTCGGACAGGGGGCCGGAGCCACGTCACAGATACGCAGTATTTT
CDR3 protein: CATSGRTGGRSHVTDTQYF

clone size: many
V gene: TRBV6-5
J gene: TRBJ2-1
D gene: NA
CDR3 DNA: TGTGCCAGCAGCTCTAACTACAATGAGCAGTTCTTC
CDR3 protein: CASSSNYNEQFF

clone size: many
V gene: TRBV6-1
J gene: TRBJ1-2
D gene: NA
CDR3 DNA: TGTGCCAGCAGTATCGACAGGACTAACTATGGCTACACCTTC
CDR3 protein: CASSIDRTNYGYTF

clone size: many
V gene: TRBV3-1
J gene: TRBJ2-7
D gene: TRBD2
CDR3 DNA: TGTGCCAGCAGCCTGAGGCTAGCGGGAGTCCACGAGCAGTACTTC
CDR3 protein: CASSLRLAGVHEQYF

clone size: many
V gene: TRBV5-1
J gene: TRBJ1-2
D gene: NA
CDR3 DNA: TGCGCCAGCGGAGGGACCTATGGCTACACCTTC
CDR3 protein: CASGGTYGYTF

clone size: many
V gene: TRBV7-2
J gene: TRBJ1-5
D gene: NA
CDR3 DNA: TGTGCCAGCAGCACCCGGGACTCTCAACCCCAGCATTTT
CDR3 protein: CASSTRDSQPQHF

clone size: NA
V gene: TRBV11-2
J gene: TRBJ2-1
D gene: NA
CDR3 DNA: TGTGCCAGCAGCCAGGAGGGCAATGAGCAGTTCTTC
CDR3 protein: CASSQEGNEQFF

clone size: many
V gene: TRBV7-2
J gene: TRBJ2-5
D gene: NA
CDR3 DNA: TGTGCCAGCAGCCCTCCAGGGGAGGAGACCCAGTACTTC
CDR3 protein: CASSPPGEETQYF

clone size: many
V gene: TRBV5-1
J gene: TRBJ1-5
D gene: NA
CDR3 DNA: TGCGCCAGCAGACCCAGCCCGGAGGGCAATCAGCCCCAGCATTTT
CDR3 protein: CASRPSPEGNQPQHF

clone size: many
V gene: TRBV7-9
J gene: TRBJ2-7
D gene: TRBD2
CDR3 DNA: TGTGCCAGCAGCCGCGGACTAGACCCATACGAGCAGTACTTC
CDR3 protein: CASSRGLDPYEQYF

clone size: many
V gene: TRBV7-6
J gene: TRBJ2-7
D gene: NA
CDR3 DNA: TGTGCCAGCAGCTTAGCGGATTACTACGAGCAGTACTTC
CDR3 protein: CASSLADYYEQYF

clone size: many
V gene: TRBV10-2
J gene: TRBJ2-4
D gene: NA
CDR3 DNA: TGCGCCACCCTGGGGACAAGTAGCATTCAGTACTTC
CDR3 protein: CATLGTSSIQYF

clone size: many
V gene: TRBV5-1
J gene: TRBJ2-7
D gene: NA
CDR3 DNA: TGCGCCAGCAGCTTGGAACCGACAAAGGGCTACGAGCAGTACTTC
CDR3 protein: CASSLEPTKGYEQYF

clone size: many
V gene: TRBV29-1
J gene: TRBJ1-6
D gene: TRBD1
CDR3 DNA: TGCAGCGTTCGTGAGCAGGGGGCTAATTCACCCCTCCACTTT
CDR3 protein: CSVREQGANSPLHF

clone size: NA
V gene: TRBV10-2
J gene: TRBJ1-1
D gene: NA
CDR3 DNA: TGCGCCAGCAATACGGAGGGGAACACTGAAGCTTTCTTT
CDR3 protein: CASNTEGNTEAFF

clone size: few
V gene: TRBV21-1
J gene: TRBJ2-2
D gene: NA
CDR3 DNA: TGTGCCAGCAGCGGAAGGACAGGGGACACCGGGGAGCTGTTTTTT
CDR3 protein: CASSGRTGDTGELFF

clone size: many
V gene: TRBV12-3/TRBV12-4
J gene: TRBJ2-5
D gene: NA
CDR3 DNA: TGTGCCAGCAGCCTGACTGAGACCCAGTACTTC
CDR3 protein: CASSLTETQYF

clone size: many
V gene: TRBV30
J gene: TRBJ2-1
D gene: NA
CDR3 DNA: TGTGCCTGGAGGGGCAACAATGAGCAGTTCTTC
CDR3 protein: CAWRGNNEQFF

clone size: many
V gene: TRBV6-6
J gene: TRBJ1-1
D gene: NA
CDR3 DNA: TGTGCCAGCAGCGTTACGGGTCACAGGGCTCAAGCTTTCTTT
CDR3 protein: CASSVTGHRAQAFF

clone size: few
V gene: TRBV4-1
J gene: TRBJ2-2
D gene: TRBD1
CDR3 DNA: TGCGCCAGCAGCCAAGGCGGGACAGGGAGTACCGGGGAGCTGTTTTTT
CDR3 protein: CASSQGGTGSTGELFF

clone size: many
V gene: TRBV20-1
J gene: TRBJ1-1
D gene: NA
CDR3 DNA: TGCAGTGCCGTCCCCGCGGGTGGAAAAGCTTTCTTT
CDR3 protein: CSAVPAGGKAFF

clone size: few
V gene: TRBV12-3/TRBV12-4
J gene: TRBJ2-6
D gene: NA
CDR3 DNA: TGTGCCAGCAGTTCGTACGGCCTCTCTGGGGCCAACGTCCTGACTTTC
CDR3 protein: CASSSYGLSGANVLTF

clone size: many
V gene: TRBV7-3
J gene: TRBJ2-2
D gene: NA
CDR3 DNA: TGTGCCAGCAGCGCCCGACAGGGAGGTTCAACCGGGGAGCTGTTTTTT
CDR3 protein: CASSARQGGSTGELFF

clone size: many
V gene: TRBV28
J gene: TRBJ1-2
D gene: NA
CDR3 DNA: TGTGCCAGCAGCCTCCCCAGGGTATCGGTCTATGGCTACACCTTC
CDR3 protein: CASSLPRVSVYGYTF

clone size: many
V gene: TRBV6-5
J gene: TRBJ1-1
D gene: NA
CDR3 DNA: TGTGCCAGCAGTTACTCGACGGGGACAGAAGCTTTCTTT
CDR3 protein: CASSYSTGTEAFF

clone size: few
V gene: TRBV7-2
J gene: TRBJ2-1
D gene: NA
CDR3 DNA: TGTGCCACCACAGCAGGAAGACTACGGGTGAGCTCCTACAATGAGCAGTTCTTC
CDR3 protein: CATTAGRLRVSSYNEQFF

clone size: many
V gene: TRBV6-1
J gene: TRBJ1-5
D gene: TRBD1
CDR3 DNA: TGTGCCAGCAGTGCCTCAGGGGGCCTGAATCAGCCCCAGCATTTT
CDR3 protein: CASSASGGLNQPQHF

clone size: many
V gene: TRBV20-1
J gene: TRBJ2-7
D gene: NA
CDR3 DNA: TGCAGTGCTCGGGACCGATCCTACGAGCAGTACTTC
CDR3 protein: CSARDRSYEQYF

clone size: many
V gene: TRBV6-5
J gene: TRBJ2-1
D gene: TRBD1
CDR3 DNA: TGTGCCAGCAGTCCGGGGACAGGGACAAATGAGCAGTTCTTC
CDR3 protein: CASSPGTGTNEQFF

clone size: once
V gene: TRBV30
J gene: TRBJ1-6
D gene: NA
CDR3 DNA: TGTGCCTGGAGTGTGACCGGTAATTCACCCCTCCACTTT
CDR3 protein: CAWSVTGNSPLHF

clone size: NA
V gene: TRBV6-6
J gene: TRBJ2-3
D gene: TRBD1
CDR3 DNA: TGTGCCAGCAGTTACCCTCCCCTTCAGGGGGCGAGCACAGATACGCAGTATTTT
CDR3 protein: CASSYPPLQGASTDTQYF

clone size: many
V gene: TRBV20-1
J gene: TRBJ1-5
D gene: TRBD1
CDR3 DNA: TGCAGTGCTGAACAGGGGGCCCTCCATAGCAATCAGCCCCAGCATTTT
CDR3 protein: CSAEQGALHSNQPQHF

clone size: many
V gene: TRBV7-2
J gene: TRBJ1-6
D gene: NA
CDR3 DNA: TGTGCCAGCAGCTTAGAGTATAATTCACCCCTCCACTTT
CDR3 protein: CASSLEYNSPLHF

clone size: many
V gene: TRBV11-2
J gene: TRBJ2-2
D gene: NA
CDR3 DNA: TGTGCCAGCAGCTTAGGGGTCACGAACACCGGGGAGCTGTTTTTT
CDR3 protein: CASSLGVTNTGELFF

clone size: many
V gene: TRBV7-2
J gene: TRBJ1-2
D gene: TRBD1
CDR3 DNA: TGTGCCAGCAGCCTTGGACAGGGAAACTATGGCTACACCTTC
CDR3 protein: CASSLGQGNYGYTF

clone size: many
V gene: TRBV7-4
J gene: TRBJ1-5
D gene: NA
CDR3 DNA: TGTGCCAGCAGCCACGGACTCGGCAATCAGCCCCAGCATTTT
CDR3 protein: CASSHGLGNQPQHF

clone size: many
V gene: TRBV7-9
J gene: TRBJ2-3
D gene: NA
CDR3 DNA: TGTGCCAGCAGCCCCTTACTGACGGGGCGCGAAACAGATACGCAGTATTTT
CDR3 protein: CASSPLLTGRETDTQYF

clone size: NA
V gene: TRBV20-1
J gene: TRBJ2-7
D gene: NA
CDR3 DNA: TGCAGTGCTTCCGACGGGCCAACCTACGAGCAGTACTTC
CDR3 protein: CSASDGPTYEQYF

clone size: many
V gene: TRBV7-2
J gene: TRBJ2-1
D gene: TRBD2
CDR3 DNA: TGTGCCAGCAGCTTAGTGGATAGCGGGAGGGGCAGCTACAATGAGCAGTTCTTC
CDR3 protein: CASSLVDSGRGSYNEQFF

clone size: many
V gene: TRBV28
J gene: TRBJ1-4
D gene: TRBD1
CDR3 DNA: TGTGCCAGCAGTACTCTCCAGGGACAGAGGGAAAAACTGTTTTTT
CDR3 protein: CASSTLQGQREKLFF

clone size: few
V gene: TRBV2
J gene: TRBJ2-5
D gene: NA
CDR3 DNA: TGTGCCAGCAGAGGGAATAGTGGGTCTGTAGAGACCCAGTACTTC
CDR3 protein: CASRGNSGSVETQYF

clone size: many
V gene: TRBV7-9
J gene: TRBJ1-5
D gene: NA
CDR3 DNA: TGTGCCAGCAGCTTAACGAATCAGCCCCAGCATTTT
CDR3 protein: CASSLTNQPQHF

clone size: many
V gene: TRBV11-2
J gene: TRBJ2-2
D gene: NA
CDR3 DNA: TGTGCCAGCAGCTTGGAACGGACCGGGGAGCTGTTTTTT
CDR3 protein: CASSLERTGELFF

clone size: many
V gene: TRBV6-2/TRBV6-3
J gene: TRBJ1-5
D gene: NA
CDR3 DNA: TGTGCCAGCACCCTAGGAATGACCAATCAGCCCCAGCATTTT
CDR3 protein: CASTLGMTNQPQHF

clone size: few
V gene: TRBV3-1
J gene: TRBJ2-6
D gene: NA
CDR3 DNA: TGTGCCAGCAGCCAAGGGGCGGCCACCTGGGCCAACGTCCTGACTTTC
CDR3 protein: CASSQGAATWANVLTF

clone size: many
V gene: TRBV6-5
J gene: TRBJ1-2
D gene: NA
CDR3 DNA: TGTGCCAGCAGTTACCAGAGTTGGGGGGCCTCGAGCTATGGCTACACCTTC
CDR3 protein: CASSYQSWGASSYGYTF

clone size: many
V gene: TRBV7-2
J gene: TRBJ2-5
D gene: NA
CDR3 DNA: TGTGCCAGCAGCTTAGAGGGGACACTCCAAGAGACCCAGTACTTC
CDR3 protein: CASSLEGTLQETQYF

clone size: many
V gene: TRBV19
J gene: TRBJ2-3
D gene: TRBD2
CDR3 DNA: TGTGCCAGCAACGGGAGGTCCACAGATACGCAGTATTTT
CDR3 protein: CASNGRSTDTQYF

clone size: many
V gene: TRBV4-2
J gene: TRBJ2-3
D gene: TRBD2
CDR3 DNA: TGTGCCAGCAGCCAAAGGGCCCGGGGTTGGGCGGGGGAGAGCACAGATACGCAGTATTTT
CDR3 protein: CASSQRARGWAGESTDTQYF

clone size: many
V gene: TRBV4-1
J gene: TRBJ2-1
D gene: TRBD1
CDR3 DNA: TGCGCCAGCAGCCTCACAAGACAGGGCTACAATGAGCAGTTCTTC
CDR3 protein: CASSLTRQGYNEQFF

clone size: many
V gene: TRBV20-1
J gene: TRBJ2-1
D gene: TRBD2
CDR3 DNA: TGCAGTGCTAGAGACACTACTCCAGGACTAGCGGGAGGTGAGCAGTTCTTC
CDR3 protein: CSARDTTPGLAGGEQFF

clone size: many
V gene: TRBV29-1
J gene: TRBJ2-4
D gene: NA
CDR3 DNA: TGCAGCGTCGACGGAGGCAGGGTACGGGCCAAAAACATTCAGTACTTC
CDR3 protein: CSVDGGRVRAKNIQYF

clone size: medium-sized
V gene: TRBV29-1
J gene: TRBJ2-5
D gene: TRBD1
CDR3 DNA: TGCAGCGCCAGGGGGAACAGGGATCAGGAGACCCAGTACTTC
CDR3 protein: CSARGNRDQETQYF